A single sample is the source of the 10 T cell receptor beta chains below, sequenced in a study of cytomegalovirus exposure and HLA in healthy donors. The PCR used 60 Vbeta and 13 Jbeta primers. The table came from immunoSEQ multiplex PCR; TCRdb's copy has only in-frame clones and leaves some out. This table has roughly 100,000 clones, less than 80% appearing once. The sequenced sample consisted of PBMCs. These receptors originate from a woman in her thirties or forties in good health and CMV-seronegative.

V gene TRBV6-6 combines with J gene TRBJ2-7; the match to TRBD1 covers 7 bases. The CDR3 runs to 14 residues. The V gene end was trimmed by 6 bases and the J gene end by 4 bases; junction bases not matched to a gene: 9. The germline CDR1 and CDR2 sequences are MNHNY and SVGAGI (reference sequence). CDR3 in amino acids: CASSKGTGAYEQYF. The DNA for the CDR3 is TGTGCCAGCAGCAAGGGCACAGGGGCATACGAGCAGTACTTC.

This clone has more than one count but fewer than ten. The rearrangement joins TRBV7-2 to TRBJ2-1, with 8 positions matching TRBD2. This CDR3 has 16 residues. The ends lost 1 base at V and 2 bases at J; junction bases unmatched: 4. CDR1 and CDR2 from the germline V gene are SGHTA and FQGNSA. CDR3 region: CASSLELLAAYNEQFF. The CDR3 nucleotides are TGTGCCAGCAGCTTAGAGTTACTAGCGGCCTACAATGAGCAGTTCTTC.

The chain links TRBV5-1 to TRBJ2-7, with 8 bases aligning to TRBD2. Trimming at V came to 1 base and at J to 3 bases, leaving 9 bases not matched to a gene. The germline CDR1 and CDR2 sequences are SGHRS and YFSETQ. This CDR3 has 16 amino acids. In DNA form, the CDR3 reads TGCGCCAGCAGCTTGCAATTCGGGGGGGAAGGCTACGAGCAGTACTTC. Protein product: CASSLQFGGEGYEQYF.

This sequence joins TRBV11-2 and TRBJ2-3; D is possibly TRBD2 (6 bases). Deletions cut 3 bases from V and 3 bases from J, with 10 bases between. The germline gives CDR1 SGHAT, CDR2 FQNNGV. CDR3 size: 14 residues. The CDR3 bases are TGTGCCAGCAGCTTGGGCAGCGGGACAGATACGCAGTATTTT. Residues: CASSLGSGTDTQYF.

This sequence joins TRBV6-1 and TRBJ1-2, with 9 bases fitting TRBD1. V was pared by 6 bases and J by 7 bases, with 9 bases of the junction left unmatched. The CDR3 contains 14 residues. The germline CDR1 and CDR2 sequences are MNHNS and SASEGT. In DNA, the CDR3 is TGTGCCAGCAGACCTAGGGACAGGGATGTTGGCTACACCTTC. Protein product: CASRPRDRDVGYTF.

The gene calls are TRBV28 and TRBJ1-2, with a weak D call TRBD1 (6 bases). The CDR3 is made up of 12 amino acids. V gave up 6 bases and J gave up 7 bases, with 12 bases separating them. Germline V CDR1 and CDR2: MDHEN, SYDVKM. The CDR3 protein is CASRVSGVGYTF. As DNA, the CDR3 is TGTGCCAGCAGAGTTTCAGGGGTTGGCTACACCTTC.

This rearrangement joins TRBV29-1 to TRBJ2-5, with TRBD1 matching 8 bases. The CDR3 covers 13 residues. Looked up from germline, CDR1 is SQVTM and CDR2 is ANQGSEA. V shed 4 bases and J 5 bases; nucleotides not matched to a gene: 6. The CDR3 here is CSVAQGARETQYF. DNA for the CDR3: TGCAGCGTTGCCCAGGGGGCGAGGGAGACCCAGTACTTC.

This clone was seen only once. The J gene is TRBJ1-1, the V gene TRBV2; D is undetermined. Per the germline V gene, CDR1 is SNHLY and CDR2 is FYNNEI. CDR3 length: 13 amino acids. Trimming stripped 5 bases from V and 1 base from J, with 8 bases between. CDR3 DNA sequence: TGTGCCAGCAGTTCTGCTACGAACACTGAAGCTTTCTTT. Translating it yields CASSSATNTEAFF.

The CDR3 nucleotides are TGTGCCAGCAGGCTAGCGGGAGTGGGTACAGATACGCAGTATTTT. Amino acids: CASRLAGVGTDTQYF. This chain joins TRBV6-5 and TRBJ2-3; TRBD2 agrees at 10 bases. The CDR3 consists of 15 residues. Germline CDR1 MNHEY, CDR2 SVGAGI. With V trimmed by 6 bases and J by 3 bases, 6 bases remained unmatched.

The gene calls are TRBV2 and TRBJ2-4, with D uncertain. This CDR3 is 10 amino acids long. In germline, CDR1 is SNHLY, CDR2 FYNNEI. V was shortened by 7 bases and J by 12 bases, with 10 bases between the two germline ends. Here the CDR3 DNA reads TGTGCCAGCAAGGATTACAGTCAGTACTTC. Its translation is CASKDYSQYF.